The subject of this entry is one T cell receptor beta chain. This sample is drawn from a study of cytomegalovirus exposure and HLA in healthy donors. In germline, CDR1 is MNHEY, CDR2 SMNVEV (reference sequence). This CDR3 is built from 15 residues. The V segment lost 0 bases and the J segment 3 bases; nucleotides outside the gene matches: 3. The assay was immunoSEQ multiplex PCR, and TCRdb's table has in-frame clones only and misses some. The table lists roughly 60,000 clones, roughly 94% of them singletons. Sequencing was performed on PBMCs. V gene TRBV27 combines with J gene TRBJ2-7; 9 bases agree with TRBD2. The sequence was obtained from a man in his late teens or twenties in good health and CMV-seronegative. The CDR3 DNA follows: TGTGCCAGCAGTTTATCTAGCGGGAGTTTCTACGAGCAGTACTTC. Translation gives CASSLSSGSFYEQYF.